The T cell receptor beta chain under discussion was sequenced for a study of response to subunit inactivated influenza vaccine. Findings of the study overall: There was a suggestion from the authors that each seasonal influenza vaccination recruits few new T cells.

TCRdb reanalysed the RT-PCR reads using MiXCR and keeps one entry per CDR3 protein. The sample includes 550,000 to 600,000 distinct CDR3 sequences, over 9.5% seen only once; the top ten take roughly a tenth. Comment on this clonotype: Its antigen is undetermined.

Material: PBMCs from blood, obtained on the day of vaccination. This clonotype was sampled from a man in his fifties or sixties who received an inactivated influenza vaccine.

DNA for the CDR3: TGTGCCAGCAGCCAAGCTGGAAGCGGGGGTATGGGGAATGAGCAGTTCTTC. Amino acid sequence: CASSQAGSGGMGNEQFF. The V gene is TRBV4-2, the J gene TRBJ2-1; 8 bases map to TRBD2. CDR1 is LGHNA and CDR2 is YNFKEQ in the germline V gene. There are 17 residues in the CDR3. V gave up 1 base and J gave up 7 bases; unmatched junction bases: 12.